This entry lists 19 T cell receptor beta chains sequenced from one sample in a study of shared clonotypes between healthy human individuals. This table comes from immunoSEQ multiplex PCR, and its TCRdb copy is limited to in-frame clones, with some not included. The table shows approximately 700,000 clones, with about 80% occurring only once. Sample: memory CD4+ T cells sorted from blood. Described subset: CD45RA-negative fraction. All receptors come from a woman in her 30s in good health.

With regard to this clone: With a much larger clone just one base away, this may be a read error. V gene TRBV11-3 combines with J gene TRBJ2-2; D not resolved. Trimming took 2 bases from V and 3 from J, leaving 1 base between them. Germline V gives CDR1 SGHNT, CDR2 YENEEA. There are 12 residues in the CDR3. The CDR3 here is CASSLHTGELFF. CDR3 DNA: TGTGCCAGCAGCTTACACACCGGGGAGCTGTTTTTT.

The rearrangement uses TRBV27 and TRBJ2-5; 8 positions match TRBD2. Looked up from germline, CDR1 is MNHEY and CDR2 is SMNVEV (reference sequence). V shed 7 bases and J 5 bases; nucleotides not matched to a gene: 6. CDR3 size: 13 residues. The CDR3 here is CASMLSSGETQYF. CDR3 coding DNA: TGTGCCAGCATGCTGTCTAGCGGGGAGACCCAGTACTTC.

This chain uses TRBV5-1 with TRBJ2-5; no reliable D call. This CDR3 region has 14 residues. Trimming removed 3 bases at V and 2 bases at J, with 11 bases between. Looked up from germline, CDR1 is SGHRS and CDR2 is YFSETQ. In DNA form, the CDR3 reads TGCGCCAGCAGCTGGCAGCAATCTCAAGAGACCCAGTACTTC. It translates to CASSWQQSQETQYF.

This clone was seen once. The J gene is TRBJ1-5, the V gene TRBV29-1; 7 nucleotides align to TRBD1. This CDR3 region has 14 residues. Trimming at V came to 4 bases and at J to 5 bases, leaving 8 bases not matched to a gene. Germline V gene lookup returns CDR1 SQVTM and CDR2 ANQGSEA. The CDR3 DNA is TGCAGCGTTGGTACACAGGGGTTCGATCAGCCCCAGCATTTT. It yields the protein CSVGTQGFDQPQHF.

With respect to this clone: Other DNA sequences from this sample encode an identical CDR3 as well. The chain combines TRBV19 with TRBJ2-2, with D tentatively TRBD2 (5 bases). The CDR3 consists of 11 residues. The V end was cut by 8 bases, the J end by 5 bases, with 6 bases between. Germline V gene sequence: CDR1 LNHDA, CDR2 SQIVND (reference sequence). CDR3 nucleotides: TGTGCCAGTCGCGGGACCGGGGAGCTGTTTTTT. Amino acids: CASRGTGELFF.

This chain links TRBV28 with TRBJ1-1; D possibly corresponds to TRBD1 (5 bases). This CDR3 region has 14 residues. Germline V lookup: CDR1 MDHEN, CDR2 SYDVKM. V was clipped by 2 bases and J by 7 bases, with 14 bases between them. The CDR3 protein is CASSLIFQGGEAFF. The CDR3 coding sequence is TGTGCCAGCAGTTTAATTTTCCAGGGCGGTGAAGCTTTCTTT.

This clone was seen repeatedly, ten times or more. The gene calls are TRBV7-2 and TRBJ2-3; TRBD1 is a possible D gene (5 bases). CDR3 length equals 13 residues. The V gene lost 5 bases and the J gene lost 6 bases, with 12 bases spanning the gap. CDR1 is SGHTA, CDR2 FQGNSA, per germline. CDR3 residues: CASSPGAKDTQYF. CDR3 bases: TGTGCCAGCAGCCCTGGGGCTAAGGATACGCAGTATTTT.

V gene TRBV5-1 combines with J gene TRBJ2-2; 10 nucleotides line up with TRBD1. This CDR3 is built from 16 residues. In germline, CDR1 is SGHRS, CDR2 YFSETQ. V was pared by 4 bases and J by 7 bases, with 10 bases of the junction left unmatched. The CDR3 coding sequence is TGCGCCAGCAGCCCCAGACGGGACAGGGGAAACGGGGAGCTGTTTTTT. It translates to CASSPRRDRGNGELFF.

This clone was picked up a small number of times. The gene calls are TRBV5-4 and TRBJ2-7; D is perhaps TRBD1 (6 bases). The V and J ends lost 5 bases and 2 bases respectively, with 17 bases between them. Germline V gene data show CDR1 as SGHNT and CDR2 as YYREEE (reference sequence). The CDR3 totals 15 residues. The CDR3 nucleotides are TGTGCCAGCAGTAGACAGGACGGGCCCCCCTACGAGCAGTACTTC. As protein: CASSRQDGPPYEQYF.

In this sample, this clone turned up once. The chain has TRBV19 and TRBJ1-3, with D perhaps TRBD1 (5 bases). Trimming took 5 bases from V and 0 from J, leaving 11 bases between them. The V gene's germline CDR1 is LNHDA and CDR2 SQIVND (reference sequence). There are 15 residues in the CDR3. The CDR3 DNA reads TGTGCCAGTAGTTTGACAGCCATCTCTGGAAACACCATATATTTT. The encoded protein is CASSLTAISGNTIYF. Complete variable domain (other parts from reference TRBV19 and TRBJ1-3): DGGITQSPKYLFRKEGQNVTLSCEQNLNHDAMYWYRQDPGQGLRLIYYSQIVNDFQKGDIAEGYSVSREKKESFPLTVTSAQKNPTAFYLCASSLTAISGNTIYFGEGSWLTVV.

This chain connects TRBV6-6 to TRBJ2-6; unclear D gene. Germline assignment: CDR1 MNHNY and CDR2 SVGAGI (reference sequence). V dropped 2 bases and J dropped 0 bases, with 2 bases sitting between them. This CDR3 has 14 amino acids. This CDR3 is CASSYASGANVLTF. The CDR3 coding sequence is TGTGCCAGCAGTTACGCCTCTGGGGCCAACGTCCTGACTTTC.

This clone was counted a single time. The chain has TRBV29-1 and TRBJ2-3; the match to TRBD2 covers 9 bases. CDR1 and CDR2 (germline): SQVTM, ANQGSEA. CDR3 length equals 16 residues. The J segment lost 1 base and the V segment lost 6 bases, leaving 11 bases of the junction unmatched. In DNA, the CDR3 is TGCAGCGTGGGCGGGAGGGGAGGTACGGGCACAGATACGCAGTATTTT. It codes for CSVGGRGGTGTDTQYF.

The chain employs TRBV7-2 and TRBJ1-4; TRBD1 aligns across 7 bases. The CDR3 contains 17 residues. In germline, CDR1 is SGHTA, CDR2 FQGNSA. Trimming at V came to 5 bases and at J to 0 bases, leaving 9 bases not matched to a gene. The CDR3 region is CASSHTTGTSTNEKLFF. The DNA for the CDR3 is TGTGCCAGCAGCCACACGACAGGGACTTCAACTAATGAAAAACTGTTTTTT.

The gene calls are TRBV18 and TRBJ2-1; 7 nucleotides line up with TRBD2. Germline trimming cut 3 bases from V and 0 bases from J; bases unmatched to any gene: 8. This CDR3 spans 17 amino acids. The germline V gene encodes CDR1 KGHSH and CDR2 LQKENI. The DNA of the CDR3 is TGTGCCAGCTCACCGGGACTACAACTGAGCTCCTACAATGAGCAGTTCTTC. Its protein product is CASSPGLQLSSYNEQFF.

V usage is TRBV5-1 and J usage is TRBJ2-1; 9 bases fit TRBD2. The V segment lost 5 bases and the J segment 2 bases; nucleotides outside the gene matches: 5. Germline CDR1 and CDR2: SGHRS and YFSETQ. The length of the CDR3 is 15 residues. CDR3 loop: CASRKREDTYNEQFF. CDR3 sequence (DNA): TGCGCCAGCAGGAAGCGGGAGGATACCTACAATGAGCAGTTCTTC.

This chain links TRBV7-6 with TRBJ2-7; D may be TRBD2 (5 bases). Trimming stripped 1 base from V and 6 bases from J, with 13 bases between. Germline CDR1 is SGHVS and CDR2 is FNYEAQ. CDR3 length equals 14 residues. The CDR3 region has the DNA TGTGCCAGCAGCTTAGTGTTGGCTAGCACCGAGCAGTACTTC. Protein sequence: CASSLVLASTEQYF.

CDR3 sequence reads: CASSLTGTGVYEQYF. The CDR3 nucleotides read TGTGCCAGCTCACTAACCGGGACAGGGGTCTACGAGCAGTACTTC. This chain uses TRBV18 with TRBJ2-7; 10 bases line up with TRBD1. CDR3 length equals 15 residues. Germline assignment: CDR1 KGHSH and CDR2 LQKENI. Trimming at V came to 4 bases and at J to 3 bases, leaving 6 bases not matched to a gene.

This chain links TRBV2 with TRBJ1-5; no reliable D call. The CDR3 spans 15 residues. Trimming pared 4 bases from V and 0 bases from J, leaving 10 bases between. Germline V gene lookup returns CDR1 SNHLY and CDR2 FYNNEI. The CDR3 spells CASSAVGNSNQPQHF. Here the CDR3 DNA reads TGTGCCAGCAGTGCGGTAGGGAATAGCAATCAGCCCCAGCATTTT.

This clone turned up a few times. The CDR3 DNA follows: TGCGCCAGCAGTGCTCTTTCGGGAGGGTTTGGTGAGCAGTTCTTC. It translates to CASSALSGGFGEQFF. This chain joins TRBV10-1 and TRBJ2-1; 8 bases match TRBD2. The CDR3 runs 15 residues. From germline, CDR1 is WNHNN and CDR2 SYGVQD (reference sequence). V lost 4 bases to trimming and J lost 9 bases; unmatched junction nucleotides: 11.